A selection of T cell receptor beta chains follows, all from one sample in a study of graft-versus-host responses after intestinal transplantation. No antigen has been identified for these receptors. The table came from immunoSEQ multiplex PCR; TCRdb's copy has only in-frame clones and leaves some out. Here the sample spans 80,000 to 95,000 clones, about 92% being singletons. The specimen comprised unstimulated CD8+ T cells sorted from spleen or lymph node cells, sampled before intestinal transplant. Receptors were obtained from a human donor who received an intestinal transplant. CDR3s include the opening cysteine and the closing phenylalanine or tryptophan. D genes are given only for firm matches. Expanded clones get a size class; other rows say once, few or many, or leave the size out.

TGTGCCAGCAGAGCCGGGACAGCCTTCCAAGAGACCCAGTACTTC | CASRAGTAFQETQYF | TRBJ2-5 | TRBD1 | 15 | TRBV2 | NA
TGTGCCAGCAGCTTAGCGTTACGGGGGACGGGCACAGATACGCAGTATTTT | CASSLALRGTGTDTQYF | TRBJ2-3 | NA | 17 | TRBV7-2 | NA
TGCGCCAGCAGCCCTTCACCCATCGCGGATACGCAGTATTTT | CASSPSPIADTQYF | TRBJ2-3 | NA | 14 | TRBV4-3 | NA
TGTGCCAGCCAAAAACAGGGTACAGATACGCAGTATTTT | CASQKQGTDTQYF | TRBJ2-3 | NA | 13 | TRBV25-1 | NA
TGTGCCTGCCTTACGACAGGGCGGGCTTTCTTT | CACLTTGRAFF | TRBJ1-1 | TRBD1 | 11 | TRBV27 | NA
TGTGCCAGCAGCCGGACTAGCGGGGGCACAGATACGCAGTATTTT | CASSRTSGGTDTQYF | TRBJ2-3 | TRBD2 | 15 | TRBV7-8 | NA
TGTGCCAGCAGAAAGCGGGCTAGCACAGATACGCAGTATTTT | CASRKRASTDTQYF | TRBJ2-3 | NA | 14 | TRBV27 | NA
TGTGCCACCAGCAGAGATCGGAATCAGCCCCAGCATTTT | CATSRDRNQPQHF | TRBJ1-5 | NA | 13 | TRBV15 | NA
TGTGCCAGCAGTTACTCTTATCAGGGGCACGAGCAGTACTTC | CASSYSYQGHEQYF | TRBJ2-7 | NA | 14 | TRBV6-6 | NA
TGTGCCAGCAGCGGACTAGCGGGGGGGATATCCAATGAGCAGTTCTTC | CASSGLAGGISNEQFF | TRBJ2-1 | TRBD2 | 16 | TRBV27 | NA
TGTGCCAGCAGTTACGGAGGGTGGGACGGCTACACCTTC | CASSYGGWDGYTF | TRBJ1-2 | NA | 13 | TRBV6-5 | NA
TGTGCCAGCAGTGTAAACTACGAGCAGTACTTC | CASSVNYEQYF | TRBJ2-7 | NA | 11 | TRBV25-1 | NA
TGTGCCACCGGGACTGTCTACAATGAGCAGTTCTTC | CATGTVYNEQFF | TRBJ2-1 | NA | 12 | TRBV15 | NA
TGTGCCAGCAGTTTGGATAGCGGGGGGTTCGAGCAGTACTTC | CASSLDSGGFEQYF | TRBJ2-7 | TRBD2 | 14 | TRBV27 | NA
TGTGCCTGGAGTCGGGGGGAATCGACAGCGCAGAACACTGAAGCTTTCTTT | CAWSRGESTAQNTEAFF | TRBJ1-1 | NA | 17 | TRBV30 | NA
TGTGCCAGCAGCTTAGGGATAGCGGGGGTCGACAATGAGCAGTTCTTC | CASSLGIAGVDNEQFF | TRBJ2-1 | TRBD2 | 16 | TRBV7-9 | NA
TGTGCCAGCAGTCTACAGGGAGATGGCTACACCTTC | CASSLQGDGYTF | TRBJ1-2 | NA | 12 | TRBV5-4 | NA
TGTGCCGGCTTCGGGGGTGGTGAAGCTTTCTTT | CAGFGGGEAFF | TRBJ1-1 | NA | 11 | TRBV11-3 | once
TGTGCCAGCAGCTTAGCCCAATTAGCGGGGGTCACAGATACGCAGTATTTT | CASSLAQLAGVTDTQYF | TRBJ2-3 | TRBD2 | 17 | TRBV11-3 | NA
TGCGCCAGCAGTGAGGGACAGGGTAGTACTGAAGCTTTCTTT | CASSEGQGSTEAFF | TRBJ1-1 | TRBD1 | 14 | TRBV10-2 | NA
TGTGCCAGTAGTCCTCTACGCCAGGACAGGGGAGGAACTGAAGCTTTCTTT | CASSPLRQDRGGTEAFF | TRBJ1-1 | TRBD1 | 17 | TRBV19 | NA
TGTGCCAGCAGCTTAGATGAGGGTCTGGGCACTGAAGCTTTCTTT | CASSLDEGLGTEAFF | TRBJ1-1 | NA | 15 | TRBV7-2 | NA
TGCGCCAGCAGCCAAGGCGGGGAACCTAACTATGGCTACACCTTC | CASSQGGEPNYGYTF | TRBJ1-2 | NA | 15 | TRBV4-3 | NA
TGTGCCAGCAGTTTGAAGGGACAGATCTCTGGGGCCAACGTCCTGACTTTC | CASSLKGQISGANVLTF | TRBJ2-6 | TRBD1 | 17 | TRBV27 | NA
TGCGCCAGCAGCCGTCGAAGGGACAGGGAGGTCGGGGAGCTGTTTTTT | CASSRRRDREVGELFF | TRBJ2-2 | TRBD1 | 16 | TRBV4-3 | NA
TGCGCCAGCAGTGGGAACAGGGGGCTGAACACTGAAGCTTTCTTT | CASSGNRGLNTEAFF | TRBJ1-1 | TRBD1 | 15 | TRBV10-1 | NA
TGTGCCTGGGGACAGGGGAGAACTGAAGCTTTCTTT | CAWGQGRTEAFF | TRBJ1-1 | TRBD1 | 12 | TRBV30 | NA
TGTGCCAGTAGTATAGAGCGGGAGGACGAGCAGTACTTC | CASSIEREDEQYF | TRBJ2-7 | TRBD2 | 13 | TRBV19 | NA
TGTGCCTGGACAGGGGGAGACACTGAAGCTTTCTTT | CAWTGGDTEAFF | TRBJ1-1 | TRBD1 | 12 | TRBV30 | NA